This entry is about one T cell receptor (beta chain). This record belongs to a study of T cell responses to AZD1222 COVID-19 vaccine. Per germline, CDR1 GTSNPN and CDR2 SVGIG (reference sequence). Deletions cut 1 base from V and 0 bases from J, with 10 bases between. The CDR3 is made up of 15 amino acids. Measured with immunoSEQ multiplex PCR; TCRdb has only the in-frame clones, and not every one. Of 85,000 to 130,000 clones in the sample, more than 85% are singletons; the top ten hold 5%. The sequence derives from an adult in good health. J is TRBJ1-5 and V is TRBV30; tentative D call: TRBD1 (5 bases). The source material was peripheral blood, sampled on day 0 of AZD1222 vaccination. As DNA, the CDR3 is TGTGCCTGGAGTGGGGGGGGGTCTAGCAATCAGCCCCAGCATTTT. Its protein product is CAWSGGGSSNQPQHF.